This paragraph reports one T cell receptor (beta chain). It lacks a known antigen. No quality values exist for individual bases; no much larger clone is one base distant. This sample is part of a study of T cells after yellow fever vaccination (dated by TCRdb to about 2019). Looking at the study overall: The SMART-Seq v4 Ultra Low Input RNA kit was used to prepare libraries from fractions with low cell numbers. To track T-cell clones before and after primary and booster YFV17D yellow fever vaccination, bulk TCR alpha and beta repertoires were sequenced longitudinally. The cohort comprised two healthy male donors, one aged 18 to 30 and one aged 30 to 40 years. Blood samples were taken at several timepoints before and after primary and secondary immunization, and bulk PBMC replicates and cell subsets were isolated.

CDR1 and CDR2 (MNHEY, SVGEGT) derive from the germline V gene. From the cysteine through the phenylalanine, the CDR3 covers 16 amino acids. Kept here is only the CDR3 DNA, which spans 48 bases and is read in frame from base 1. Trimming takes 2 bases from V and 1 base from J, and the germline ends sit 12 bases apart. What the work shows at the level of the full study, not this receptor alone: Computational filtering was needed because FACS-sorted repertoires could contain abundant contaminating clonotypes from the bulk population. Compared with the primary T-cell response, the secondary T-cell response was faster but weaker, reaching its peak on day 5 rather than on day 15. A small share of clonotypes occurred in both CD4 and CD8 compartments, likely arising from convergent recombination. Because only a couple of donors were included in the study, the extent to which the findings can be generalized is limited. Most clones expanded after primary vaccination (around 96% of CD4 and 70% to 90% of CD8) were re-detected after the booster, suggesting that broad memory maintenance occurred.

The treatment or condition tag for this specimen amounts to: live attenuated yellow fever vaccine strain. At each blood-draw timepoint, two biological replicates of bulk PBMCs were collected. A standard Ficoll-Paque protocol was used to isolate PBMCs from peripheral blood. TriZol was used to extract RNA from bulk PBMCs, CD4 and CD8 fractions, and dextramer-positive and dextramer-negative fractions. TCR cDNA was synthesized by 5'RACE template switching, which introduced a universal primer site and unique molecular identifiers. Priming of cDNA synthesis was performed from both the TCR alpha and TCR beta constant segments. Libraries were amplified in two PCR steps, with sample barcodes and sequencing adapters added in the second step. Sequencing of libraries was done on Illumina HiSeq 2500 (2x100 bp) or NovaSeq (2x150 bp). As for how the authors treated the data: Reads were demultiplexed and collapsed into UMI consensus sequences with MIGEC, and V(D)J alignment was performed with MiXCR. Vaccine-responding clonotypes were identified with edgeR using replicate PBMC samples, with FDR below 0.01 and a log2 fold change above 5 up to day 15 being required. CD4 or CD8 identity was assigned to each bulk clonotype according to whether the clonotype was present at higher abundance in the sequenced CD4 repertoire or the sequenced CD8 repertoire. TCRdb's own reprocessing of the public reads used fastp at Q25 and MiXCR and kept productive beta chains. Each entry merges the rows of one CDR3 protein and shows their most common DNA and genes. TCRdb's processing, not the study's, gives the V and J calls here. For this sample there are around 360,000 distinct CDR3 sequences; approximately 10% appear just once. The top ten hold less than 20% of the sample.

The receptor comes from a man between 18 and 29 years old who received the YFV17D yellow fever vaccine. This chain joins TRBV6-2 or TRBV6-3 to TRBJ2-4, with the identity of the D gene unclear. The sample consisted of PBMCs, taken on the day of the first yellow fever vaccination. The CDR3 sequence is CASSYSPSEAKNIQYF. In nucleotide form, the sequence is TGTGCCAGCAGTTACAGTCCCTCAGAGGCCAAAAACATTCAGTACTTC.